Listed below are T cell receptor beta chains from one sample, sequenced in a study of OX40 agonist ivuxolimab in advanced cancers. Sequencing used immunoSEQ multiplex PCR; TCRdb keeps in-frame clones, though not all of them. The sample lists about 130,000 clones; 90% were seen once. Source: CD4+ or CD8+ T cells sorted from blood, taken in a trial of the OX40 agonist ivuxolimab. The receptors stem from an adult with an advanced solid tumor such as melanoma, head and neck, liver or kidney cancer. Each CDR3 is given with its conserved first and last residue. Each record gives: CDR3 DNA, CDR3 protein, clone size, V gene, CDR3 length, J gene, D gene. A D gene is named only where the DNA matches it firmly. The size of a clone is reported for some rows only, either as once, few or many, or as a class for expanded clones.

CDR3nt: TGTGCCAGCAGCTTGGAGGGGATTCGCAATCAGCCCCAGCATTTT
CDR3aa: CASSLEGIRNQPQHF
abundance: NA
v_gene: TRBV7-2
len: 15
j_gene: TRBJ1-5
d_gene: NA

CDR3nt: TGCGCCAGCAGCCAAGGATGGTCCGGGAGCGTCAACGAGCAGTACTTC
CDR3aa: CASSQGWSGSVNEQYF
abundance: once
v_gene: TRBV4-3
len: 16
j_gene: TRBJ2-7
d_gene: NA

CDR3nt: TGTGCCAGCAACAATAGGGCCGGGGAGACCCAGTACTTC
CDR3aa: CASNNRAGETQYF
abundance: few
v_gene: TRBV27
len: 13
j_gene: TRBJ2-5
d_gene: NA

CDR3nt: TGTGCCAGCAGCGTAGGGCAGGGATCCAACTATGGCTACACCTTC
CDR3aa: CASSVGQGSNYGYTF
abundance: NA
v_gene: TRBV9
len: 15
j_gene: TRBJ1-2
d_gene: NA

CDR3nt: TGTGCCAGTAGTATAAGATCGACAGGGGGCGCAGATACGCAGTATTTT
CDR3aa: CASSIRSTGGADTQYF
abundance: once
v_gene: TRBV19
len: 16
j_gene: TRBJ2-3
d_gene: TRBD1

CDR3nt: TGTGCCAGCAGCCCAGGGACTAGCGGGAATTTTGTCGAGCAGTACTTC
CDR3aa: CASSPGTSGNFVEQYF
abundance: NA
v_gene: TRBV9
len: 16
j_gene: TRBJ2-7
d_gene: TRBD2

CDR3nt: TGTGCCAGCAGCTTGGGGACAAAACCAACTAATGAAAAACTGTTTTTT
CDR3aa: CASSLGTKPTNEKLFF
abundance: NA
v_gene: TRBV5-4
len: 16
j_gene: TRBJ1-4
d_gene: NA

CDR3nt: TGTGCCAGCAGCCCTGGGACTTTAGCTTTCTTT
CDR3aa: CASSPGTLAFF
abundance: NA
v_gene: TRBV7-9
len: 11
j_gene: TRBJ1-1
d_gene: NA

CDR3nt: TGTGCCAGCGGCCAGGGAGCTAACTATGGCTACACCTTC
CDR3aa: CASGQGANYGYTF
abundance: NA
v_gene: TRBV27
len: 13
j_gene: TRBJ1-2
d_gene: NA

CDR3nt: TGTGCCATCAGTGTTAGGGACGGTGACAATGGCTACACCTTC
CDR3aa: CAISVRDGDNGYTF
abundance: NA
v_gene: TRBV10-3
len: 14
j_gene: TRBJ1-2
d_gene: NA

CDR3nt: TGTGCCAGCGTTTCGGATATCTCTGGAAACACCATATATTTT
CDR3aa: CASVSDISGNTIYF
abundance: NA
v_gene: TRBV6-6
len: 14
j_gene: TRBJ1-3
d_gene: NA

CDR3nt: TGCGCCGGCAGTGACGTCTACGAGCAGTACTTC
CDR3aa: CAGSDVYEQYF
abundance: NA
v_gene: TRBV10-2
len: 11
j_gene: TRBJ2-7
d_gene: NA

CDR3nt: TGCGCCAGCAGGAGGGCAGGGCAAGAGACCCAGTACTTC
CDR3aa: CASRRAGQETQYF
abundance: NA
v_gene: TRBV5-1
len: 13
j_gene: TRBJ2-5
d_gene: NA

CDR3nt: TGTGCCAGCAGCTTGGGCCTCGGGGAGCTGTTTTTT
CDR3aa: CASSLGLGELFF
abundance: NA
v_gene: TRBV25-1
len: 12
j_gene: TRBJ2-2
d_gene: NA

CDR3nt: TGTGCCAGCAGCTTGGGGGGCGTTAGCTCTGGAAACACCATATATTTT
CDR3aa: CASSLGGVSSGNTIYF
abundance: NA
v_gene: TRBV5-4
len: 16
j_gene: TRBJ1-3
d_gene: NA

CDR3nt: TGTGCCAGCAGCTTAGGGACAGGGCTAAATCAGCCCCAGCATTTT
CDR3aa: CASSLGTGLNQPQHF
abundance: NA
v_gene: TRBV7-8
len: 15
j_gene: TRBJ1-5
d_gene: TRBD1

CDR3nt: TGTGCCAGCAGCCGAGGGACTAGCGGGAGTAGGACGCAGTATTTT
CDR3aa: CASSRGTSGSRTQYF
abundance: NA
v_gene: TRBV7-9
len: 15
j_gene: TRBJ2-3
d_gene: TRBD2

CDR3nt: TGTGCCAGCAGTTTAGGGGGAAACGACGTTCCCTACGAGCAGTACTTC
CDR3aa: CASSLGGNDVPYEQYF
abundance: NA
v_gene: TRBV28
len: 16
j_gene: TRBJ2-7
d_gene: NA

CDR3nt: TGTGCCAGTAGCCTCAGGGATCCCTACGAGCAGTACTTC
CDR3aa: CASSLRDPYEQYF
abundance: NA
v_gene: TRBV19
len: 13
j_gene: TRBJ2-7
d_gene: NA

CDR3nt: TGTGCCAGCCTCTTCGGGGGAGATGGCGAGCAGTACTTC
CDR3aa: CASLFGGDGEQYF
abundance: NA
v_gene: TRBV13
len: 13
j_gene: TRBJ2-7
d_gene: NA

CDR3nt: TGTGCCAGCTCCCCCATTACCGGGCTCCAAGAGACCCAGTACTTC
CDR3aa: CASSPITGLQETQYF
abundance: NA
v_gene: TRBV18
len: 15
j_gene: TRBJ2-5
d_gene: NA

CDR3nt: TGTGCCAGCAGCATCTCCAACTCGGGCAATGAGCAGTTCTTC
CDR3aa: CASSISNSGNEQFF
abundance: NA
v_gene: TRBV7-3
len: 14
j_gene: TRBJ2-1
d_gene: NA

CDR3nt: TGTGCCAGCTCACTGACTAGCGGGTTGCCTCAAGAGACCCAGTACTTC
CDR3aa: CASSLTSGLPQETQYF
abundance: NA
v_gene: TRBV18
len: 16
j_gene: TRBJ2-5
d_gene: TRBD2

CDR3nt: TGTGCCAGTAGTAGACCCGCGGAAGCCTACGAGCAGTACTTC
CDR3aa: CASSRPAEAYEQYF
abundance: NA
v_gene: TRBV19
len: 14
j_gene: TRBJ2-7
d_gene: NA

CDR3nt: TGTGCCTGGAGTGTACTAGAACCAAACAATGAGCAGTTCTTC
CDR3aa: CAWSVLEPNNEQFF
abundance: NA
v_gene: TRBV30
len: 14
j_gene: TRBJ2-1
d_gene: NA

CDR3nt: TGCAGCGTTGTCGGGGGGACCGGGGAGCTGTTTTTT
CDR3aa: CSVVGGTGELFF
abundance: few
v_gene: TRBV29-1
len: 12
j_gene: TRBJ2-2
d_gene: TRBD2

CDR3nt: TGTGCCAGCAGTGATCAAGTGGCCTTAGGCTACACCTTC
CDR3aa: CASSDQVALGYTF
abundance: NA
v_gene: TRBV28
len: 13
j_gene: TRBJ1-2
d_gene: NA

CDR3nt: TGTGCCAGTAGTATAGCAGGGACCGCGAGCTCCTACGAGCAGTACTTC
CDR3aa: CASSIAGTASSYEQYF
abundance: NA
v_gene: TRBV19
len: 16
j_gene: TRBJ2-7
d_gene: NA

CDR3nt: TGTGCCAGCAGTACCACCGGGACAGCCTATGGCTACACCTTC
CDR3aa: CASSTTGTAYGYTF
abundance: NA
v_gene: TRBV28
len: 14
j_gene: TRBJ1-2
d_gene: TRBD1

CDR3nt: TGTGCCAGTAGTCCGCGTCGAGGGGTCGGGAGGGGCACAGATACGCAGTATTTT
CDR3aa: CASSPRRGVGRGTDTQYF
abundance: NA
v_gene: TRBV19
len: 18
j_gene: TRBJ2-3
d_gene: TRBD2

CDR3nt: TGTGCCAGCAGCCCCGGGGTTGGAAACACCATATATTTT
CDR3aa: CASSPGVGNTIYF
abundance: NA
v_gene: TRBV27
len: 13
j_gene: TRBJ1-3
d_gene: NA

CDR3nt: TGCGCCAGCGCAGAAAAAGCGGGAGAGACCTACGAGCAGTACTTC
CDR3aa: CASAEKAGETYEQYF
abundance: once
v_gene: TRBV5-1
len: 15
j_gene: TRBJ2-7
d_gene: TRBD2

CDR3nt: TGTGCCAGCAGCTTAACAGCCATGAACACTGAAGCTTTCTTT
CDR3aa: CASSLTAMNTEAFF
abundance: NA
v_gene: TRBV7-9
len: 14
j_gene: TRBJ1-1
d_gene: NA

CDR3nt: TGTGCCAGCAGTTTGGGACAGGGGCCCTCCTACGAGCAGTACTTC
CDR3aa: CASSLGQGPSYEQYF
abundance: NA
v_gene: TRBV6-5
len: 15
j_gene: TRBJ2-7
d_gene: TRBD1

CDR3nt: TGTGCCAGCTCACCACTCCCCTCCCGAGAATCGAACACTGAAGCTTTCTTT
CDR3aa: CASSPLPSRESNTEAFF
abundance: NA
v_gene: TRBV18
len: 17
j_gene: TRBJ1-1
d_gene: NA

CDR3nt: TGTGCCAGCAGCTTGGGCAGGGGAGGGGGCTACACCTTC
CDR3aa: CASSLGRGGGYTF
abundance: NA
v_gene: TRBV5-6
len: 13
j_gene: TRBJ1-2
d_gene: NA

CDR3nt: TGTGCCAGCAGTGGGACGCTAGCGGGGTACGAGCAGTACTTC
CDR3aa: CASSGTLAGYEQYF
abundance: NA
v_gene: TRBV6-1
len: 14
j_gene: TRBJ2-7
d_gene: TRBD2

CDR3nt: TGTGCCAGCAGCCAGGACAGGGCGAACACTGAAGCTTTCTTT
CDR3aa: CASSQDRANTEAFF
abundance: NA
v_gene: TRBV7-9
len: 14
j_gene: TRBJ1-1
d_gene: TRBD1

CDR3nt: TGTGCCAGCTCATCGACAGGGAGTAACACTGAAGCTTTCTTT
CDR3aa: CASSSTGSNTEAFF
abundance: NA
v_gene: TRBV18
len: 14
j_gene: TRBJ1-1
d_gene: TRBD1

CDR3nt: TGCGCCAGCAGCCAGTCCTTGAGGAGCTCTGGGGCCAACGTCCTGACTTTC
CDR3aa: CASSQSLRSSGANVLTF
abundance: NA
v_gene: TRBV4-3
len: 17
j_gene: TRBJ2-6
d_gene: NA

CDR3nt: TGTGCCACCAGCAGAGAAGGCAGCCCCTACACCTTC
CDR3aa: CATSREGSPYTF
abundance: NA
v_gene: TRBV15
len: 12
j_gene: TRBJ1-2
d_gene: NA

CDR3nt: TGTGCCAGCAGCCCGGGACAGGGGACCTACGAGCAGTACTTC
CDR3aa: CASSPGQGTYEQYF
abundance: NA
v_gene: TRBV7-9
len: 14
j_gene: TRBJ2-7
d_gene: TRBD1